The 28 T cell receptor beta chains given below trace back to one sample, sequenced in a study of blood T cell repertoires in COVID-19 (dated by TCRdb to about 2020). Libraries came from the immunoSEQ multiplex PCR assay. This is the immuneACCESS table as TCRdb keeps it, with only in-frame sequences that have V and J called. A part of the clones is gone; compared with another copy, unresolved V genes explain less than half, and the rest is unexplained. This sample is represented by fewer than 80,000 clones; approximately 86% of them were singletons. More than 0.9% of the sample is taken by the ten largest. Material for sequencing was peripheral blood. Receptors were obtained from a man between 65 and 85 years old with acute or convalescent COVID-19.

The chain has TRBV18 and TRBJ1-1; D ambiguous. CDR1 and CDR2 (germline): KGHSH, LQKENI. There are 13 residues in the CDR3. The ends were cut back, 2 bases at V and 3 bases at J, with 7 bases in the middle. DNA for the CDR3: TGTGCCAGCTCACCAAGGAGCGACACTGAAGCTTTCTTT. Translating gives CASSPRSDTEAFF.

V gene TRBV2 combines with J gene TRBJ1-4, with a possible D match to TRBD1 (6 bases). This CDR3 has 15 amino acids. From germline, CDR1 is SNHLY and CDR2 FYNNEI. V gave up 0 bases and J gave up 8 bases, with 13 bases separating them. CDR3 amino acids: CASSEANRVGEKLFF. In DNA form, the CDR3 reads TGTGCCAGCAGTGAAGCTAACAGGGTAGGGGAAAAACTGTTTTTT. Full variable domain (remainder filled in from reference TRBV2 and TRBJ1-4): EPEVTQTPSHQVTQMGQEVILRCVPISNHLYFYWYRQILGQKVEFLVSFYNNEISEKSEIFDDQFSVERPDGSNFTLKIRSTKLEDSAMYFCASSEANRVGEKLFFGSGTQLSVL.

The chain recombines TRBV18 with TRBJ2-5, with a tentative D call TRBD2 (6 bases). The CDR3 runs 15 residues. CDR1 and CDR2 from the germline V gene are KGHSH and LQKENI. Trimming removed 3 bases from V and 2 bases from J, with 13 bases in between. The CDR3 DNA is TGTGCCAGCTCACCCGGGACTCCCCCTCAAGAGACCCAGTACTTC. Its translation is CASSPGTPPQETQYF.

The chain has TRBV30 and TRBJ2-7; tentatively, D is TRBD1 (6 bases). The V gene's germline CDR1 is GTSNPN and CDR2 SVGIG (reference sequence). This CDR3 contains 14 residues. The germline V and J ends were trimmed by 0 bases and 6 bases, with 15 bases remaining between them. In nucleotides, the CDR3 is TGTGCCTGGAGTGTACAGGCGGTCAGGGGCGAGCAGTACTTC. It encodes CAWSVQAVRGEQYF.

This chain connects TRBV10-2 to TRBJ1-2; D is unclear. Germline V gene sequence: CDR1 WSHSY, CDR2 SAAADI. V lost 2 bases and J lost 5, with 12 bases in between. The CDR3 consists of 14 residues. CDR3 nucleotides: TGCGCCAGCAGTGAGGAAGGAGGGTGGTATGGCTACACCTTC. It yields the protein CASSEEGGWYGYTF.

This clone has just a few counts. This chain uses TRBV19 with TRBJ2-2; TRBD1 matches 9 bases. The CDR3 runs 16 residues. Germline V gene lookup returns CDR1 LNHDA and CDR2 SQIVND (reference sequence). With V trimmed by 6 bases and J by 7 bases, 12 bases remained unmatched. This chain's CDR3 is CASRGQGSASGGELFF. CDR3 DNA sequence: TGTGCCAGTAGGGGACAGGGATCGGCGTCTGGCGGGGAGCTGTTTTTT. The full variable domain, rest sourced from reference TRBV19 and TRBJ2-2, is DGGITQSPKYLFRKEGQNVTLSCEQNLNHDAMYWYRQDPGQGLRLIYYSQIVNDFQKGDIAEGYSVSREKKESFPLTVTSAQKNPTAFYLCASRGQGSASGGELFFGEGSRLTVL.

This clone turned up a few times. The gene calls are TRBV6-5 and TRBJ2-3; no clear D. The CDR3 spans 12 residues. Germline assignment: CDR1 MNHEY and CDR2 SVGAGI. V dropped 10 bases and J dropped 2 bases, with 10 bases sitting between them. CDR3 DNA: TGTGCCACGAGCAGGCTCACAGATACGCAGTATTTT. Protein sequence: CATSRLTDTQYF.

This chain joins TRBV28 and TRBJ2-1; 10 positions agree with TRBD2. Trimming removed 1 base from V and 7 bases from J; junction bases left unmatched: 13. Germline assignment: CDR1 MDHEN and CDR2 SYDVKM. CDR3 length: 18 amino acids. In DNA form, the CDR3 reads TGTGCCAGCAGTTTATATCGTTCTAGCGGGAGTGGGAGAAATGAGCAGTTCTTC. Translating it yields CASSLYRSSGSGRNEQFF. The variable domain in full, with the rest retrieved from reference TRBV28 and TRBJ2-1, is DVKVTQSSRYLVKRTGEKVFLECVQDMDHENMFWYRQDPGLGLRLIYFSYDVKMKEKGDIPEGYSVSREKKERFSLILESASTNQTSMYLCASSLYRSSGSGRNEQFFGPGTRLTVL.

The CDR3 is CASRVGTSFYEQYF. Written as DNA, the CDR3 is TGTGCCAGCAGGGTCGGGACTAGTTTCTACGAGCAGTACTTC. The rearrangement uses TRBV2 and TRBJ2-7; 8 bases match TRBD2. V lost 6 bases to trimming and J lost 3 bases; unmatched junction nucleotides: 7. Per germline, CDR1 SNHLY and CDR2 FYNNEI. CDR3 length: 14 residues.

Here the CDR3 reads CASQPYRGNTEAFF. CDR3 nucleotides: TGTGCCAGCCAACCCTACAGGGGGAACACTGAAGCTTTCTTT. J is TRBJ1-1 and V is TRBV6-5, with 7 nucleotides matching TRBD1. Trimming removed 8 bases from V and 1 base from J; junction bases left unmatched: 7. The CDR3 is 14 amino acids. CDR1 is MNHEY and CDR2 is SVGAGI in the germline V gene.

The chain has TRBV18 and TRBJ2-1; weak D call: TRBD2 (5 bases). CDR3 length: 14 residues. V lost 3 bases and J lost 4, with 10 bases in between. CDR1 and CDR2 from the germline V gene are KGHSH and LQKENI. CDR3 DNA: TGTGCCAGCTCACCCGACTACCTTTACAATGAGCAGTTCTTC. This sequence encodes CASSPDYLYNEQFF.

A few counts support this clone. The rearrangement joins TRBV4-1 to TRBJ2-7; a possible D gene is TRBD1 (6 bases). CDR1 and CDR2 from the germline V gene are MGHRA and YSYEKL. V lost 0 bases and J 7 bases, leaving 16 bases between the germline ends. The CDR3 runs 15 residues. CDR3 region: CASSQERQVGGEQYF. CDR3 nucleotide sequence: TGCGCCAGCAGCCAAGAAAGACAGGTCGGCGGAGAGCAGTACTTC.

V usage is TRBV10-1 and J usage is TRBJ2-4; TRBD1 matches at 10 bases. The CDR3 is made up of 11 amino acids. V trimming: 8 bases; J trimming: 8 bases; junction bases outside the gene matches: 0. The germline V gene encodes CDR1 WNHNN and CDR2 SYGVQD (reference sequence). CDR3 amino acids: CASGTGDIQYF. Written as DNA, the CDR3 is TGCGCCAGCGGGACAGGGGACATTCAGTACTTC.

The chain carries TRBV2 and TRBJ2-7, with D maybe TRBD2 (6 bases). Germline CDR1 is SNHLY and CDR2 is FYNNEI. Trimming stripped 4 bases from V and 0 bases from J, with 10 bases between. CDR3 length equals 14 residues. CDR3 nucleotides: TGTGCCAGCAGTGTGGGCGGGATCTCCTACGAGCAGTACTTC. Protein product: CASSVGGISYEQYF.

The rearrangement links TRBV28 to TRBJ2-7; 8 positions match TRBD2. Losses at the gene ends were 7 bases for V and 4 bases for J; bases not matched to a gene: 9. The CDR3 is made up of 14 amino acids. CDR1 MDHEN and CDR2 SYDVKM come from the germline V gene. CDR3 sequence: CASIPRASGYEQYF. The CDR3 DNA reads TGTGCCAGCATCCCTCGGGCTAGCGGGTACGAGCAGTACTTC. The whole variable domain, filled in from reference TRBV28 and TRBJ2-7, reads DVKVTQSSRYLVKRTGEKVFLECVQDMDHENMFWYRQDPGLGLRLIYFSYDVKMKEKGDIPEGYSVSREKKERFSLILESASTNQTSMYLCASIPRASGYEQYFGPGTRLTVT.

The chain combines TRBV3-1 (or the pseudogene TRBV3-2) with TRBJ1-6, with D unresolved. Germline-derived CDR1 and CDR2 are LGHDT and YNNKEL (reference sequence). The CDR3 length is 14 residues. V was cut by 0 bases and J by 7 bases, with 7 bases left in between. CDR3 coding DNA: TGTGCCAGCAGCCAAGACAGTATGAATTCACCCCTCCACTTT. As protein: CASSQDSMNSPLHF.

This chain joins TRBV7-9 and TRBJ1-5; a weak D match, TRBD1 (5 bases). The V and J ends lost 2 bases and 4 bases respectively, with 9 bases between them. In germline, CDR1 is SEHNR, CDR2 FQNEAQ (reference sequence). The CDR3 extends over 14 amino acids. CDR3 loop: CASSLSAGNQPQHF. The CDR3 region has the DNA TGTGCCAGCAGCTTATCGGCAGGGAATCAGCCCCAGCATTTT.

The chain links TRBV24-1 to TRBJ1-2; 7 bases line up with TRBD1. The CDR3 has 17 residues. Germline V gene lookup returns CDR1 KGHDR and CDR2 SFDVKD. The V segment lost 4 bases and the J segment 5 bases; nucleotides outside the gene matches: 15. The CDR3, as DNA: TGTGCCACCAGTGACGGACAGGTTCGTCGGGGGCCTTATGGCTACACCTTC. Translating it yields CATSDGQVRRGPYGYTF.

V is TRBV6-1 and J is TRBJ2-1, with D maybe TRBD1 (5 bases). V shed 3 bases and J shed 1 base, with 13 bases lying between them. Germline-derived CDR1 and CDR2 are MNHNS and SASEGT. The CDR3 length is 16 residues. The DNA for the CDR3 is TGTGCCAGCAGTGATCCAGGGTTCCGGTCCTACAATGAGCAGTTCTTC. As protein: CASSDPGFRSYNEQFF.

The chain links TRBV15 to TRBJ2-1, with 11 bases fitting TRBD1. Germline V gives CDR1 LNHNV, CDR2 YYDKDF (reference sequence). This CDR3 has 16 amino acids. V lost 1 base, J lost 8 bases, and 7 bases stayed unmatched. CDR3 protein: CATSRGTGGASDEQFF. In DNA form, the CDR3 reads TGTGCCACCAGCAGAGGGACAGGGGGCGCGAGCGATGAGCAGTTCTTC.

This chain joins TRBV7-9 and TRBJ1-2; D is unresolved. The germline V gene has CDR1 SEHNR and CDR2 FQNEAQ (reference sequence). This CDR3 has 13 amino acids. V was cut by 5 bases and J by 5 bases, with 12 bases left in between. DNA of the CDR3: TGTGCCAGCAGCACTAGGCGGGAGTATGGCTACACCTTC. It codes for CASSTRREYGYTF.

V is TRBV24-1 and J is TRBJ2-7; D uncertain. Germline V gene data show CDR1 as KGHDR and CDR2 as SFDVKD. The CDR3 is 13 amino acids. V was cut by 2 bases and J by 3 bases, with 7 bases left in between. The CDR3 spells CATSDSRLYEQYF. For the CDR3, the DNA is TGTGCCACCAGTGATTCCCGACTCTACGAGCAGTACTTC.

The chain joins TRBV5-1 to TRBJ2-7; 10 bases are a match to TRBD1. After removal of 2 bases from V and 4 bases from J, the junction contained 3 bases not matched to a gene. Germline CDR1 is SGHRS and CDR2 is YFSETQ. The CDR3 loop spans 14 amino acids. The CDR3 sequence is CASSFDRGPYEQYF. CDR3 bases: TGCGCCAGCAGCTTCGACAGGGGGCCGTACGAGCAGTACTTC.

CDR3 region: CASSSTGGFNQPQHF. The CDR3 DNA sequence: TGCGCCAGCAGTTCGACAGGGGGCTTCAATCAGCCCCAGCATTTT. The chain recombines TRBV5-1 with TRBJ1-5; TRBD1 matches 10 bases. J gave up 3 bases and V 5 bases, and 5 bases lay outside the gene matches. The CDR3 consists of 15 residues. CDR1 is SGHRS, CDR2 YFSETQ, per germline.

This chain joins TRBV16 and TRBJ2-7, with a weak D call TRBD1 (6 bases). The germline V and J ends were trimmed by 0 bases and 3 bases, with 9 bases remaining between them. The CDR3 loop spans 14 amino acids. CDR1 is KGHSY, CDR2 FQNENV, per germline. This CDR3 is CASSQSSQGYEQYF. In DNA form, the CDR3 reads TGTGCCAGCAGCCAATCTTCACAGGGCTACGAGCAGTACTTC.

This chain links TRBV6-5 with TRBJ2-5; tentatively, D is TRBD2 (6 bases). V was cut by 6 bases and J by 5 bases, with 13 bases left in between. The CDR3 has 13 residues. The germline CDR1 and CDR2 sequences are MNHEY and SVGAGI. The CDR3 spells CASSLTGGETQYF. DNA of the CDR3: TGTGCCAGCAGCCTAACAGGAGGGGAGACCCAGTACTTC.

CDR3: CSAGMDSQSKNEQFF. DNA of the CDR3: TGCAGCGCCGGGATGGACTCGCAGTCGAAAAATGAGCAGTTCTTC. The V call is TRBV29-1, the J call TRBJ2-1; D possibly corresponds to TRBD2 (5 bases). Germline CDR1 and CDR2: SQVTM and ANQGSEA. Trimming removed 7 bases at V and 7 bases at J, with 23 bases between. The CDR3 consists of 15 residues.

This chain uses TRBV19 with TRBJ1-3; 7 nucleotides line up with TRBD1. The CDR3 consists of 16 residues. The trim removed 3 bases at V and 2 bases at J, leaving 7 bases unmatched. CDR1 is LNHDA and CDR2 is SQIVND in the germline V gene (reference sequence). The CDR3 here is CASSIVAGGAGNTIYF. The CDR3 nucleotides read TGTGCCAGTAGTATCGTTGCAGGGGGAGCTGGAAACACCATATATTTT.